Below, one T cell receptor beta chain is given with its context. The sample comes from a study of blood T cell repertoires in COVID-19. Study at large: T cells, B-cell-depleted T cells, or PBMCs provided the cDNA or gDNA that served as material.

The junction had 15 bases not matched to a gene; V was cut back by 4 bases and J by 7 bases. This CDR3 is 16 amino acids long. Germline CDR1 is SGHAT and CDR2 is FQNNGV. Participants had their cohort set by participant-reported clinical history. In the original workflow: The assay estimated nucleated cells by amplifying reference gene primers. This table comes from immunoSEQ multiplex PCR, and its TCRdb copy is limited to in-frame clones, with some not included. V, J and clone size were drawn from that table, and D and trimming were deduced from the DNA. The sample lists nearly 300,000 clones, roughly 86% seen once, with less than 3.5% in the top ten.

Material: PBMCs or T cells enriched from blood (not recorded which). This receptor was taken from a woman aged 45-60 years who had been exposed to COVID-19. The chain is built from TRBV11-2 and TRBJ1-2, with TRBD1 matching 7 bases. CDR3 sequence reads: CASSYPSDRVMSGYTF. The CDR3 bases are TGTGCCAGCAGCTACCCCTCTGACAGGGTAATGTCTGGCTACACCTTC.